A selection of T cell receptor beta chains follows, all from one sample in a study of blood T cell repertoires in COVID-19. This table comes from immunoSEQ multiplex PCR, and its TCRdb copy is limited to in-frame clones, with some not included. This table holds approximately 150,000 clones, about 84% found once. What was sequenced was peripheral blood. The receptor set was obtained from a woman aged 45 to 65 with acute or convalescent COVID-19. CDR3s include the opening cysteine and the closing phenylalanine or tryptophan. The D gene is left open where the match is weak. Not all rows give a size; the values are once, few, many and, for expanded clones, a class.

size	V	D	J	DNA	CDR3
NA	TRBV9	TRBD1	TRBJ1-2	TGTGCCAGCAGCCCTGGGACAGGGGGGGTCTATGGCTACACCTTC	CASSPGTGGVYGYTF
few	TRBV4-3	TRBD2	TRBJ2-7	TGCGCCAGCAGCCCGTCTTTGGGGGGGATCTCCTACGAGCAGTACTTC	CASSPSLGGISYEQYF
NA	TRBV2	TRBD1	TRBJ1-1	TGTGCCAGCATGCGGGACAGGGAGGTTAAAGCTTTCTTT	CASMRDREVKAFF
NA	TRBV7-3	TRBD2	TRBJ2-3	TGTGCCAGCAGCTTACGCGGGGGGGAAGATACGCAGTATTTT	CASSLRGGEDTQYF
NA	TRBV7-9	TRBD2	TRBJ2-1	TGTGCCAGCAGCTTCGGCGGGGGTCCCTACAATGAGCAGTTCTTC	CASSFGGGPYNEQFF
NA	TRBV9	NA	TRBJ2-6	TGTGCCAGCAGCGTAGCAGGGGACGCTGGGGCCAACGTCCTGACTTTC	CASSVAGDAGANVLTF
NA	TRBV14	TRBD1	TRBJ1-1	TGTGCCAGCAGCCCACGACAGGGAATGAACACTGAAGCTTTCTTT	CASSPRQGMNTEAFF
once	TRBV7-2	NA	TRBJ1-3	TGTGCCAGCAGCCCCATCGGGGAGGCTGGAAACACCATATATTTT	CASSPIGEAGNTIYF
few	TRBV25-1	NA	TRBJ1-4	TGTGCCAGCACCCTATCGACTTGGGCTAATGAAAAACTGTTTTTT	CASTLSTWANEKLFF
NA	TRBV4-2	TRBD1	TRBJ1-1	TGTGCCAGCAGCCAAGATCTGACAGGGCCAAATGAAGCTTTCTTT	CASSQDLTGPNEAFF
NA	TRBV21-1	NA	TRBJ2-1	TGTGCCAGCAGCAAAGGTAGAGACACTTCAAGCTCCTACAATGAGCAGTTCTTC	CASSKGRDTSSSYNEQFF
NA	TRBV6-5	NA	TRBJ2-2	TGTGCCAGCAGTTACGGACTAAGTGAGATCGGGGAGCTGTTTTTT	CASSYGLSEIGELFF
NA	TRBV4-3	TRBD2	TRBJ2-3	TGCGCCAGCAGCCAAGAAAGGACTAGCGGTGTTTCAGATACGCAGTATTTT	CASSQERTSGVSDTQYF
NA	TRBV6-5	TRBD1	TRBJ1-1	TGTGCCAGCACCGAAGGGACAGTGAACACTGAAGCTTTCTTT	CASTEGTVNTEAFF
NA	TRBV7-9	NA	TRBJ2-5	TGTGCCAGCAGTCCTGGAAGGGAGCGGCAAGAGACCCAGTACTTC	CASSPGRERQETQYF
NA	TRBV7-9	TRBD1	TRBJ2-7	TGTGCCAGCAGTCCAGGGACAGGGGGTTACGAGCAGTACTTC	CASSPGTGGYEQYF
NA	TRBV29-1	NA	TRBJ2-7	TGCAGCGTTCAGGGGCCGACCTCCTACGAGCAGTACTTC	CSVQGPTSYEQYF
NA	TRBV18	TRBD1	TRBJ1-2	TGTGCCAGCTCACCACCTTCGACAGGGAGCGCCTATGGCTACACCTTC	CASSPPSTGSAYGYTF
few	TRBV19	NA	TRBJ1-1	TGTGCCAGTAGCATTGACATTGCAGGGGCCACTGAAGCTTTCTTT	CASSIDIAGATEAFF
NA	TRBV3-1/TRBV3-2	TRBD1	TRBJ1-2	TGTGCCAGCAGCCAGACACAGGGGTACTACTATGGCTACACCTTC	CASSQTQGYYYGYTF
NA	TRBV5-1	TRBD1	TRBJ1-2	TGCGCCAGCAGCTTGGCCTCTGTTATGGGACAGGGGAAAGGCTACACCTTC	CASSLASVMGQGKGYTF
NA	TRBV15	TRBD1	TRBJ1-2	TGTGCCACCAGCAGAGCCGGGACAGGATTTTCAAATGGCTACACCTTC	CATSRAGTGFSNGYTF
NA	TRBV6-1	NA	TRBJ2-3	TGTGCCAGCAGTGAATTGGCTTCCGCGCAGTATTTT	CASSELASAQYF
NA	TRBV4-2	TRBD2	TRBJ2-7	TGTGCCAGCAGCCAAGGAGAGGCTAGCGGGACCTACGAGCAGTACTTC	CASSQGEASGTYEQYF
many	TRBV5-1	NA	TRBJ1-2	TGCGCCAGCTCCGAGATGGGGGCAGATTATGGCTACACCTTC	CASSEMGADYGYTF
NA	TRBV7-6	NA	TRBJ2-2	TGTGCCAGCAGCTTAGATGGTCCTAGCGTGGCCGGGGAGCTGTTTTTT	CASSLDGPSVAGELFF
NA	TRBV7-6	TRBD1	TRBJ1-4	TGTGCCAGCAGCTTCGCTGACAGGGGAAATGAAAAACTGTTTTTT	CASSFADRGNEKLFF
NA	TRBV7-2	NA	TRBJ1-1	TGTGCCAGCAGCCCGCGTCGGGGGAACACTGAAGCTTTCTTT	CASSPRRGNTEAFF
NA	TRBV29-1	NA	TRBJ1-1	TGCAGCGCCTCAGGACTCGGGGCTTTCTTT	CSASGLGAFF
few	TRBV29-1	NA	TRBJ2-7	TGCAGCGTCGAAGTACAGGACTACGAGCAGTACTTC	CSVEVQDYEQYF
NA	TRBV5-1	TRBD1	TRBJ2-3	TGCGCCAGCAGCTTGACCGGGACAGGAGCCACAGATACGCAGTATTTT	CASSLTGTGATDTQYF
NA	TRBV19	NA	TRBJ1-2	TGTGCCAGTAGCACCTCTGACAGCTCACATAACTATGGCTACACCTTC	CASSTSDSSHNYGYTF
NA	TRBV4-2	NA	TRBJ2-3	TGTGCCAGCAGCCAGGGTCGGGAGACAGATACGCAGTATTTT	CASSQGRETDTQYF
NA	TRBV29-1	NA	TRBJ1-3	TGCAGCGTTGGAATAGTAGCCTCTGGAAACACCATATATTTT	CSVGIVASGNTIYF
NA	TRBV2	NA	TRBJ1-5	TGTGCCAGCAGTATCCAGGGAATTGCCAATCAGCCCCAGCATTTT	CASSIQGIANQPQHF
NA	TRBV4-2	TRBD2	TRBJ2-1	TGTGCCAGCAGCCAAGACCCCCCCGGACGGGGGGGTCATGAGCAGTTCTTC	CASSQDPPGRGGHEQFF
NA	TRBV10-1	NA	TRBJ1-1	TGCGCCAGCAGTGAGTCGAATCCGGGGGGCGAAATCTTGAACACTGAAGCTTTCTTT	CASSESNPGGEILNTEAFF
NA	TRBV2	TRBD1	TRBJ1-5	TGTGCCAGCGGACAGGGAGGAATCTATAGCAATCAGCCCCAGCATTTT	CASGQGGIYSNQPQHF
NA	TRBV20-1	NA	TRBJ1-6	TGCAGTGCTAGTCCAGGGAATTCACCCCTCCACTTT	CSASPGNSPLHF
NA	TRBV7-3	NA	TRBJ1-1	TGTGCCAGCAGCTTAGCAGGAGGATCTGGGACAGAAGCTTTCTTT	CASSLAGGSGTEAFF
NA	TRBV6-1	NA	TRBJ1-2	TGTGCCAGCAGTGAAGTCCCGTTGGCCTACACCTTC	CASSEVPLAYTF
NA	TRBV7-2	TRBD1	TRBJ1-5	TGTGCCAGCAGCTTACTACCGGGACAGGGAGATCAGCCCCAGCATTTT	CASSLLPGQGDQPQHF
NA	TRBV19	NA	TRBJ2-2	TGTGCCAGTAGTCCCCTAGCCCTAAGGAGAGATCGGGAGCTGTTTTTT	CASSPLALRRDRELFF
few	TRBV4-3	TRBD1	TRBJ1-3	TGCGCCAGCAGCCAAACGGATGACAGGGCTGGAAACACCATATATTTT	CASSQTDDRAGNTIYF
NA	TRBV2	TRBD1	TRBJ2-7	TGTGCCAGCAGTGAACAGGGGGCGAACGAGCAGTACTTC	CASSEQGANEQYF
NA	TRBV5-6	NA	TRBJ1-5	TGTGCCAGCAGCTTAGGAGGGTATAGCAATCAGCCCCAGCATTTT	CASSLGGYSNQPQHF
NA	TRBV5-1	NA	TRBJ1-2	TGCGCCAGCAGCGTGGGTTTATCCCCGGGAGGCTACACCTTC	CASSVGLSPGGYTF
once	TRBV7-8	NA	TRBJ1-6	TGTGCCAGCAGGGAGGGATGGGATTCACCCCTCCACTTT	CASREGWDSPLHF
few	TRBV18	NA	TRBJ2-7	TGTGCCAGCTCACCACGCCGGGGTAGGGACGAGCAGTACTTC	CASSPRRGRDEQYF